This T cell receptor (beta chain) was observed in a study of CD8+CD57+ T cells in acquired aplastic anemia. The wider study: Average DNA yield from sorted CD4+ and CD8+ cells was approximately 3.2 ug.

CDR1 SGHNT and CDR2 YYREEE come from the germline V gene (reference sequence). V shed 4 bases and J shed 4 bases, with 20 bases lying between them. The CDR3 runs to 16 residues. Both TCR beta VDJ combination and CDR3 sequence profiling were carried out. Genomic DNA was the template for this profiling. TCRdb re-called the reads through MiXCR, storing one row per CDR3 protein. The data contain around 180,000 distinct CDR3 sequences, 55% to 80% of them singletons. The count of this clonotype is one. V is TRBV5-4 and J is TRBJ1-2, with TRBD1 as a possible D gene (6 bases). What was sequenced was sorted CD4+, CD8+, or CD8+CD57+ T cells (not recorded which) from PBMCs. This clonotype was obtained from a human donor in good health. The CDR3, as DNA: TGTGCCAGCAGCCTACCGGACAGATCAGCCTTCTATGGCTACACCTTC. This gives the protein CASSLPDRSAFYGYTF. Looking up the rest from reference TRBV5-4 and TRBJ1-2 gives the full variable domain: ETGVTQSPTHLIKTRGQQVTLRCSSQSGHNTVSWYQQALGQGPQFIFQYYREEENGRGNFPPRFSGLQFPNYSSELNVNALELDDSALYLCASSLPDRSAFYGYTFGSGTRLTVV.